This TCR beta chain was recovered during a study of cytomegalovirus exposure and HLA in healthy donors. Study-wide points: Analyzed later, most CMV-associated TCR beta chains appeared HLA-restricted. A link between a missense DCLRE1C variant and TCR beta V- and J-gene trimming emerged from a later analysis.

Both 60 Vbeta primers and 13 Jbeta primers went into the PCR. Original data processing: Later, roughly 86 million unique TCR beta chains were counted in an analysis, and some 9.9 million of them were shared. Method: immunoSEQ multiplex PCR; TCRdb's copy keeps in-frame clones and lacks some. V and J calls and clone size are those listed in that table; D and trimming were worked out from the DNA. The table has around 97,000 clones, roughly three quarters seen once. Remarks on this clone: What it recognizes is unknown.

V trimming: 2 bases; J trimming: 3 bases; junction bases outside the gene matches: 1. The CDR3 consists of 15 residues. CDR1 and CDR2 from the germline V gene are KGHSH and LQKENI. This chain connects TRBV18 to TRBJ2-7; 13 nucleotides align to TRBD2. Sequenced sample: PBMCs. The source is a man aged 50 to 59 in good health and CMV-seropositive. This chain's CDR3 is CASSPGLAGDYEQYF. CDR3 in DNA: TGTGCCAGCTCACCAGGACTAGCGGGAGACTACGAGCAGTACTTC.